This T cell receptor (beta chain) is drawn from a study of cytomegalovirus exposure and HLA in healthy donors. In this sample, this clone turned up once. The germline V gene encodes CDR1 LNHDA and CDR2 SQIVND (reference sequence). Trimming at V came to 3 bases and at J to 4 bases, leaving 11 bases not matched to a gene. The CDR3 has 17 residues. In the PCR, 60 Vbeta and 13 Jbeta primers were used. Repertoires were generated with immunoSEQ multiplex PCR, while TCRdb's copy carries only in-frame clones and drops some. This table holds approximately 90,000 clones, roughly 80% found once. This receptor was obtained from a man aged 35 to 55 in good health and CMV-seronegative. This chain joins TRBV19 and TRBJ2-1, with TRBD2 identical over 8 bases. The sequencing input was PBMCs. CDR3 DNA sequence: TGTGCCAGTAGTATTGGGAGGGCTAGCGGGTCTTACAATGAGCAGTTCTTC. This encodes CASSIGRASGSYNEQFF. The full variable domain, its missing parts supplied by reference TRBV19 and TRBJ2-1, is DGGITQSPKYLFRKEGQNVTLSCEQNLNHDAMYWYRQDPGQGLRLIYYSQIVNDFQKGDIAEGYSVSREKKESFPLTVTSAQKNPTAFYLCASSIGRASGSYNEQFFGPGTRLTVL.